This TCR beta chain was identified in a study of identical twins' blood T cells. Study details: About six alpha and about 6 beta libraries together yielded about 46 million reads. Study outcomes and limitations: Abundant TCRbeta CDR3s overlapped more between twins than with unrelated donors.

A previously described protocol, modified, built RNA-based TCR cDNA libraries. TCRdb ran MiXCR on the 5' RACE reads and lists one entry per CDR3 protein. The table has 350,000 to 400,000 distinct CDR3 sequences, 28% seen once; the top ten hold about 6%. The germline V gene encodes CDR1 SGHAT and CDR2 FQDESV (reference sequence). This CDR3 comprises 11 residues. V was trimmed by 8 bases and J by 0 bases, leaving 4 bases between them. This clonotype was seen only a few times. Its target is not known. Sequenced material: PBMCs. The origin of this receptor is a woman between 18 and 49 years old in good health. The chain carries TRBV11-1 and TRBJ1-1, with D unresolved. As DNA, the CDR3 is TGTGCCAGCCAAGTGAACACTGAAGCTTTCTTT. Protein sequence: CASQVNTEAFF.